This paragraph reports one TCR beta chain. Those who served as multiple sclerosis controls were treatment-naive patients with stable or active relapsing-remitting disease. It was negative isolation that provided the CD8+ and CD4+ T cells, whereas TEMRA cells were enriched by FACS. These data come from a study of CD8 T cells in Susac syndrome. Germline V gene sequence: CDR1 SGHRS, CDR2 YFSETQ. CDR3 length equals 14 residues. Trimming took 3 bases from V and 0 from J, leaving 10 bases between them. Random hexamers served to reverse transcribe about 0.45 to 1 ug RNA. A single record per CDR3 protein comes from TCRdb applying MiXCR to the immunoSEQ multiplex PCR reads. The data show some 300,000 distinct CDR3 sequences, with about 85% seen just once and approximately 0.11% held by the top ten.

The clonotype was recovered from a human donor with multiple sclerosis. Input material: CD8+ T cells from PBMCs. The chain uses TRBV5-1 and TRBJ2-7; possibly TRBD1 for D (6 bases). The CDR3 sequence: CASSWTALSYEQYF. CDR3 DNA: TGCGCCAGCAGCTGGACAGCGCTCTCCTACGAGCAGTACTTC.